The 24 T cell receptor beta chains below were found in one sample sequenced in a study of T cells after yellow fever vaccination. In TCRdb, the 5' RACE reads were re-called with MiXCR into one record per CDR3 protein. Among almost 600,000 distinct CDR3 sequences, approximately 13% were seen once, and the ten largest hold about an eighth. The sequencing used PBMCs, collected on the day of the yellow fever booster vaccination. These receptors all stem from a man aged 25 to 40 who received the YFV17D yellow fever vaccine.

The chain carries TRBV11-2 and TRBJ2-2; 7 bases are shared with TRBD1. The CDR3 is 14 amino acids. V lost 5 bases to trimming and J lost 3 bases; unmatched junction nucleotides: 3. Per germline, CDR1 SGHAT and CDR2 FQNNGV. The CDR3, as DNA: TGTGCCAGCAGCCAGGGACAGCACACCGGGGAGCTGTTTTTT. Protein product: CASSQGQHTGELFF.

This clonotype was found a few times. V usage is TRBV14 and J usage is TRBJ2-7, with D unresolved. This CDR3 comprises 15 residues. V dropped 4 bases and J dropped 2 bases, with 15 bases sitting between them. Germline CDR1 reads SGHDN; CDR2 reads FVKESK. CDR3 in amino acids: CASSPTRFAAYEQYF. DNA of the CDR3: TGTGCCAGCAGCCCCACACGGTTTGCGGCCTACGAGCAGTACTTC. Using reference TRBV14 and TRBJ2-7 for the parts outside the CDR3, the full variable domain is EAGVTQFPSHSVIEKGQTVTLRCDPISGHDNLYWYRRVMGKEIKFLLHFVKESKQDESGMPNNRFLAERTGGTYSTLKVQPAELEDSGVYFCASSPTRFAAYEQYFGPGTRLTVT.

This clonotype showed up just a few times. The chain combines TRBV6-1 with TRBJ2-5; a weak D match, TRBD1 (5 bases). Germline lookup yields CDR1 MNHNS and CDR2 SASEGT. V lost 6 bases, J lost 2 bases, and 13 bases lay in between. CDR3 size: 14 residues. The CDR3 here is CASSEDIRQETQYF. The CDR3 DNA is TGTGCCAGCAGCGAGGACATCCGACAAGAGACCCAGTACTTC.

This clonotype was counted a few times. V usage is TRBV20-1 and J usage is TRBJ1-4; D gene ambiguous. This CDR3 comprises 12 residues. With 5 bases removed from V and 6 bases from J, the gap between germline ends came to 10 bases. In germline, CDR1 is DFQATT, CDR2 SNEGSKA (reference sequence). The CDR3, as DNA: TGCAGTGCTCGGGAACTTGATGAAAAACTGTTTTTT. The encoded protein is CSARELDEKLFF.

The J gene is TRBJ1-2, the V gene TRBV6-5, with TRBD1 matching over 11 bases. The ends lost 0 bases at V and 4 bases at J; junction bases unmatched: 7. This CDR3 contains 17 residues. The germline CDR1 and CDR2 sequences are MNHEY and SVGAGI. DNA for the CDR3: TGTGCCAGCAGTTACTCTGCAGGGACAGGGGGTGGCTATGGCTACACCTTC. It specifies CASSYSAGTGGGYGYTF.

This clonotype was seen a handful of times. The chain recombines TRBV25-1 with TRBJ2-1; D unresolved. With 8 bases removed from V and 2 bases from J, the gap between germline ends came to 13 bases. Germline V gene lookup returns CDR1 MGHDK and CDR2 SYGVNS. This CDR3 comprises 14 residues. This chain's CDR3 is CASQDDAPYNEQFF. The CDR3 region has the DNA TGTGCCAGCCAGGACGATGCCCCCTACAATGAGCAGTTCTTC.

This clonotype turned up a few times. In nucleotides, the CDR3 is TGTGCCAGCAGCTTAGCGGGTTACAGGGGCAGTCAGCCCCAGCATTTT. Amino acid sequence: CASSLAGYRGSQPQHF. V and J are TRBV7-8 and TRBJ1-5; TRBD1 aligns across 7 bases. CDR3 length equals 16 residues. V shed 0 bases and J 6 bases; nucleotides not matched to a gene: 8. The germline V gene encodes CDR1 SGHVS and CDR2 FQNEAQ.

This clonotype has more than one count but fewer than ten. V and J are TRBV5-5 and TRBJ2-3; TRBD2 matches 9 bases. The CDR3 spans 18 residues. CDR1 and CDR2 (germline): SGHKS, YYEKEE (reference sequence). V trimming: 2 bases; J trimming: 2 bases; junction bases outside the gene matches: 12. CDR3 sequence reads: CASSFLGSGSGNTDTQYF. The CDR3 DNA reads as TGTGCCAGCAGCTTTTTAGGTAGCGGGAGTGGGAACACAGATACGCAGTATTTT.

This clonotype was counted a few times. The junction and the germline gene differ at one end; a read error may be behind it. The chain combines TRBV12-3 or TRBV12-4 with TRBJ2-1, with D perhaps matching TRBD1 or TRBD2 (5 bases each). This CDR3 has 13 amino acids. The CDR3 loop is CASSLGDLASRIF. The DNA of the CDR3 is TGTGCCAGCAGTTTGGGGGATTTAGCGTCCCGTATCTTC.

This clonotype was observed a handful of times. The chain employs TRBV7-2 and TRBJ1-3; tentatively, D is TRBD1 (5 bases). The CDR3 loop spans 15 amino acids. Germline V gene data show CDR1 as SGHTA and CDR2 as FQGNSA. The ends were cut back, 5 bases at V and 4 bases at J, with 15 bases in the middle. In DNA form, the CDR3 reads TGTGCCAGCAGCCACGGGGCAGGAGAGGGAAACACCATATATTTT. Encoded protein: CASSHGAGEGNTIYF.

The rearrangement links TRBV12-3 or TRBV12-4 to TRBJ2-1; 11 bases align to TRBD2. The ends lost 6 bases at V and 0 bases at J; junction bases unmatched: 7. This CDR3 is built from 17 residues. CDR3: CASSGTLAGGSYNEQFF. The DNA of the CDR3 is TGTGCCAGCAGCGGAACTCTAGCGGGAGGCTCCTACAATGAGCAGTTCTTC.

This clonotype has more than one count but fewer than ten. The chain joins TRBV5-1 to TRBJ2-5; D not certain. This CDR3 comprises 13 residues. Trimming shortened V by 3 bases and J by 4 bases, and 10 bases separated the two germline ends. The germline V gene encodes CDR1 SGHRS and CDR2 YFSETQ. In nucleotides, the CDR3 is TGCGCCAGCAGCTACGGAGACACAGAGACCCAGTACTTC. It yields the protein CASSYGDTETQYF.

The chain recombines TRBV15 with TRBJ2-4; D is ambiguous. The CDR3 totals 14 residues. Germline values: CDR1 LNHNV, CDR2 YYDKDF (reference sequence). Trimming stripped 0 bases from V and 6 bases from J, with 9 bases between. In DNA form, the CDR3 reads TGTGCCACCAGCAGAGACAGCGTGCTAAACATTCAGTACTTC. Its protein product is CATSRDSVLNIQYF.

This clonotype has just a few counts. This sequence joins TRBV12-3 or TRBV12-4 and TRBJ2-5, with 9 bases identical to TRBD2. V was clipped by 4 bases and J by 4 bases; unmatched bases: 10. This CDR3 contains 16 residues. CDR3 sequence reads: CASSWTSVTQRETQYF. CDR3 DNA: TGTGCCAGCAGTTGGACTAGCGTAACTCAGAGAGAGACCCAGTACTTC.

On this clonotype itself: A much larger clone is a single base away; this may be a read error. This sequence joins TRBV4-3 and TRBJ1-6, with 7 bases aligning to TRBD1. The CDR3 sequence is 15 residues long. Germline CDR1 is LGHNA and CDR2 is YSLEER. The CDR3 sequence is CASSQDRSWVVPHHF. CDR3 DNA sequence: TGCGCCAGCAGCCAGGACAGGTCGTGGGTTGTACCCCACCACTTT.

The genes are TRBV12-3 or TRBV12-4 and TRBJ2-7; maybe TRBD1 (5 bases). This CDR3 is 13 amino acids long. Trimming took off 5 bases at V and 7 bases at J, with 15 bases between the two ends. The CDR3 sequence: CASSPQGTGEQYF. CDR3 coding DNA: TGTGCCAGCAGTCCCCAGGGAACCGGAGAGCAGTACTTC.

This clonotype was found a few times. The gene calls are TRBV12-3 or TRBV12-4 and TRBJ2-2; 9 bases are a match to TRBD2. The trim removed 5 bases at V and 9 bases at J, leaving 19 bases unmatched. The CDR3 length is 18 residues. As DNA, the CDR3 is TGTGCCAGCAGTCCTAGGGGAGCGGGAGGTTTATTTGGCAGGGAGCTGTTTTTT. Translation gives CASSPRGAGGLFGRELFF.

DNA for the CDR3: TGCGCCAGCAGCCAAGGACCCCGGGACAACAACTACAATGAGCAGTTCTTC. Protein sequence: CASSQGPRDNNYNEQFF. The chain recombines TRBV4-3 with TRBJ2-1, with a tentative D call TRBD1 (6 bases). Germline CDR1 LGHNA, CDR2 YSLEER. The CDR3 loop spans 17 amino acids. With 1 base removed from V and 3 bases from J, the gap between germline ends came to 16 bases.

This CDR3 is CSAENIGLAATDTQYF. The DNA of the CDR3 is TGCAGTGCTGAGAATATCGGACTAGCGGCCACAGATACGCAGTATTTT. The chain joins TRBV20-1 to TRBJ2-3, with 10 bases lining up with TRBD2. Germline V CDR1 and CDR2: DFQATT, SNEGSKA (reference sequence). J gave up 2 bases and V 5 bases, and 10 bases lay outside the gene matches. This CDR3 comprises 16 residues.

This clonotype was detected only a few times. This rearrangement joins TRBV20-1 to TRBJ1-1, with 7 nucleotides matching TRBD1. Germline CDR1 and CDR2: DFQATT and SNEGSKA (reference sequence). The CDR3 totals 15 residues. V lost 1 base, J lost 7 bases, and 12 bases stayed unmatched. In nucleotides, the CDR3 is TGCAGTGCTAGAGGACCCGAGTCCCGGGACAGTGAAGCTTTCTTT. Translation: CSARGPESRDSEAFF.

The chain combines TRBV20-1 with TRBJ1-4; D unclear. This CDR3 is built from 13 residues. Germline V lookup: CDR1 DFQATT, CDR2 SNEGSKA (reference sequence). Trimming left V 3 bases short and J 8 bases short, with 13 bases between. CDR3 residues: CSARRLSGEKLFF. The CDR3 coding sequence is TGCAGTGCTAGGCGGCTGTCGGGGGAAAAACTGTTTTTT.

This clonotype appeared a few times. The CDR3 spells CASQRGLVDTQYF. The CDR3 DNA sequence: TGTGCCAGTCAACGAGGGCTGGTAGATACGCAGTATTTT. The chain uses TRBV7-2 and TRBJ2-3; a possible D gene is TRBD2 (5 bases). The CDR3 covers 13 residues. Germline-derived CDR1 and CDR2 are SGHTA and FQGNSA. Trimming pared 9 bases from V and 5 bases from J, leaving 15 bases between.

This clonotype was detected only a few times. The chain links TRBV5-1 to TRBJ2-2; 11 nucleotides line up with TRBD2. The germline CDR1 and CDR2 sequences are SGHRS and YFSETQ. With 4 bases clipped from V and 7 bases from J, the junction kept 6 bases outside the gene matches. The CDR3 sequence is 15 residues long. The CDR3 DNA follows: TGCGCCAGCAGCCTTAGCGGGAGGGCCCACGGGGAGCTGTTTTTT. Translation gives CASSLSGRAHGELFF.

Only a few counts were recorded for this clonotype. This sequence joins TRBV20-1 and TRBJ1-2; D ambiguous. Germline CDR1 is DFQATT and CDR2 is SNEGSKA (reference sequence). The CDR3 length is 13 residues. V lost 6 bases and J lost 5, with 16 bases in between. CDR3: CSATLAPRYGYTF. DNA for the CDR3: TGCAGTGCCACCTTGGCCCCGAGGTATGGCTACACCTTC.